This T cell receptor (beta chain) was captured by sequencing in a study of blood T cells in healthy people across ages. Study-level results: A greater number of naive CD4+ cells and higher diversity distinguished long-lived donors from aged donors. What prevented conclusive comparison of naive and antigen-experienced cells was that PBMCs were unsorted.

The germline V gene encodes CDR1 SGHDN and CDR2 FVKESK. The V and J ends lost 3 bases and 4 bases, in that order; junction bases with no gene match: 8. This CDR3 region has 16 residues. Isolation of PBMCs gave at least 7 million cells per sample. Notes on this clonotype: The antigen is not known.

A sample-barcoded 5' primer and a J-beta primer mix were used in a second PCR of about 6 to 12 cycles. A template-switch adaptor that had 12 random nucleotides put a tag on each cDNA molecule. TCRdb reprocessed the 5' RACE reads with MiXCR, giving one entry per CDR3 protein. Seen here are about 1.1 million distinct CDR3 sequences, roughly two fifths observed once, and the top ten hold around 13%. This sequence originates from a man between 18 and 29 years old in good health. Source material: blood. V and J are TRBV14 and TRBJ2-5, with 10 bases aligning to TRBD1. The CDR3 region has the DNA TGTGCCAGCAGCCACATTACGGGACAGGGGAGAGAGACCCAGTACTTC. Amino acids: CASSHITGQGRETQYF.